This TCR beta chain originates from a study of cytomegalovirus exposure and HLA in healthy donors. Study-wide results and caveats: The classifier reportedly diagnosed cytomegalovirus status with high specificity and sensitivity. The authors listed 150 to 200 TCR beta chains as cytomegalovirus-associated.

Concerning this clone itself: The antigen is not known.

The data were produced by immunoSEQ multiplex PCR, yet TCRdb's version contains in-frame clones alone and is incomplete. The repertoire has around 230,000 clones, about 90% of them found once; the top ten carry roughly 1.2%. V was clipped by 5 bases and J by 3 bases; unmatched bases: 10. Per germline, CDR1 SGHTA and CDR2 FQGTGA. The CDR3 contains 16 residues. The sequenced material came from PBMCs. This TCR was recovered from a woman in her twenties or thirties in good health and CMV-seropositive. The chain recombines TRBV7-3 with TRBJ2-3, with 8 positions matching TRBD1. The CDR3 here is CASSPGQGRRTDTQYF. The CDR3 DNA reads TGTGCCAGCAGCCCAGGACAGGGAAGAAGGACAGATACGCAGTATTTT.